The 9 T cell receptor beta chains given below trace back to one sample, sequenced in a study of shared clonotypes between healthy human individuals. The data were produced by immunoSEQ multiplex PCR, yet TCRdb's version contains in-frame clones alone and is incomplete. The sample includes 600,000 to 750,000 clones, about nine tenths of them seen just once. Sequencing was carried out using memory CD8+ T cells from PBMCs. Subset indicated: CD45RO+ cells pooled with CCR7-negative TemRA cells. The receptor set was obtained from a man younger than 35 in good health. Some clones in this sample may be carry-over from other donors' samples.

The gene calls are TRBV4-1 and TRBJ2-7, with 8 positions matching TRBD1. This CDR3 has 15 residues. Germline V lookup: CDR1 MGHRA, CDR2 YSYEKL. Trimming cost V 2 bases and J 4 bases; bases outside gene matches: 7. DNA for the CDR3: TGCGCCAGCAGCCAATCCCGGACAGGGTCTTACGAGCAGTACTTC. This sequence encodes CASSQSRTGSYEQYF.

The chain has TRBV6-1 and TRBJ2-7; tentative D call: TRBD2 (6 bases). CDR1 and CDR2 from the germline V gene are MNHNS and SASEGT. V gave up 0 bases and J gave up 4 bases, with 13 bases separating them. There are 15 residues in the CDR3. The chain's CDR3 is CASSEAGGEPYEQYF. The CDR3 DNA reads TGTGCCAGCAGTGAAGCAGGAGGGGAACCGTACGAGCAGTACTTC.

This sequence joins TRBV11-3 and TRBJ2-1; TRBD2 matches at 12 bases. The CDR3 consists of 15 residues. Trimming removed 6 bases from V and 5 bases from J; junction bases left unmatched: 5. Germline V lookup: CDR1 SGHNT, CDR2 YENEEA. Here the CDR3 reads CASSLTSGRHNEQFF. As DNA, the CDR3 is TGTGCCAGCAGTTTAACTAGCGGGAGGCACAATGAGCAGTTCTTC.

This sequence joins TRBV7-6 and TRBJ2-7; perhaps D is TRBD1 or TRBD2 (5 bases each). Germline CDR1 is SGHVS and CDR2 is FNYEAQ. The length of the CDR3 is 14 residues. Trimming took 5 bases from V and 5 from J, leaving 16 bases between them. CDR3 protein: CASSPTGTGNEQYF. In DNA form, the CDR3 reads TGTGCCAGCAGCCCAACCGGGACCGGCAACGAGCAGTACTTC. Full variable domain (rest looked up from reference TRBV7-6 and TRBJ2-7): GAGVSQSPRYKVTKRGQDVALRCDPISGHVSLYWYRQALGQGPEFLTYFNYEAQQDKSGLPNDRFSAERPEGSISTLTIQRTEQRDSAMYRCASSPTGTGNEQYFGPGTRLTVT.

The V and J genes are TRBV28 and TRBJ2-1, with 8 bases that match TRBD2. Trimming cost V 6 bases and J 2 bases; bases outside gene matches: 18. Germline assignment: CDR1 MDHEN and CDR2 SYDVKM. CDR3 size: 19 residues. The CDR3 nucleotides read TGTGCCAGCAGCCTCCACCCGCGGGAGGCTCGGGACGCCTACAATGAGCAGTTCTTC. It codes for CASSLHPREARDAYNEQFF.

The chain is built from TRBV28 and TRBJ2-3; TRBD2 aligns across 7 bases. The germline CDR1 and CDR2 sequences are MDHEN and SYDVKM. J lost 2 bases, V lost 5 bases, and 4 bases had no gene match. There are 14 residues in the CDR3. In DNA, the CDR3 is TGTGCCAGCAGTGGTCTAGCGGACACAGATACGCAGTATTTT. Its translation: CASSGLADTDTQYF.

V usage is TRBV9 and J usage is TRBJ2-1; D is perhaps TRBD2 (5 bases). Trimming cost V 4 bases and J 8 bases, with 10 bases left between them. The CDR3 extends over 12 amino acids. The germline gives CDR1 SGDLS, CDR2 YYNGEE. For the CDR3, the DNA is TGTGCCAGCAGCCCAGAGGGCTATGAGCAGTTCTTC. It translates to CASSPEGYEQFF.

The rearrangement uses TRBV10-3 and TRBJ2-1; D remains unclear. Germline CDR1 reads ENHRY; CDR2 reads SYGVKD. The CDR3 spans 14 residues. Deletions cut 5 bases from V and 8 bases from J, with 16 bases between. The CDR3 DNA is TGTGCCATCAGTAGCGCCCCCGGTTCGGATGAGCAGTTCTTC. Translation: CAISSAPGSDEQFF.

This clone showed up just once. J is TRBJ1-1 and V is TRBV6-5, with D unclear. Trimming pared 6 bases from V and 3 bases from J, leaving 17 bases between. Germline assignment: CDR1 MNHEY and CDR2 SVGAGI. The CDR3 is made up of 15 amino acids. CDR3 region: CASSPFRTDYTEAFF. CDR3 DNA sequence: TGTGCCAGCAGCCCATTCCGGACGGATTACACTGAAGCTTTCTTT.